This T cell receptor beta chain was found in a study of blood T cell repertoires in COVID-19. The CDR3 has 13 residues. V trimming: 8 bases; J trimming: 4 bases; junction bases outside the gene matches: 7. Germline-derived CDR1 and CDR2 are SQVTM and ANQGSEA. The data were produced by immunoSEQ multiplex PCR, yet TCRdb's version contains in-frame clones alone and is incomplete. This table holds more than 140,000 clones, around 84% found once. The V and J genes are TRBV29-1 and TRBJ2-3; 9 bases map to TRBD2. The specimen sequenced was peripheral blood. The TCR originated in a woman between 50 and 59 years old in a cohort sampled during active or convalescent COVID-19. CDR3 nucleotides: TGCAGCTTTGTTGCGGGGGGGGCAGATACGCAGTATTTT. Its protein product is CSFVAGGADTQYF.